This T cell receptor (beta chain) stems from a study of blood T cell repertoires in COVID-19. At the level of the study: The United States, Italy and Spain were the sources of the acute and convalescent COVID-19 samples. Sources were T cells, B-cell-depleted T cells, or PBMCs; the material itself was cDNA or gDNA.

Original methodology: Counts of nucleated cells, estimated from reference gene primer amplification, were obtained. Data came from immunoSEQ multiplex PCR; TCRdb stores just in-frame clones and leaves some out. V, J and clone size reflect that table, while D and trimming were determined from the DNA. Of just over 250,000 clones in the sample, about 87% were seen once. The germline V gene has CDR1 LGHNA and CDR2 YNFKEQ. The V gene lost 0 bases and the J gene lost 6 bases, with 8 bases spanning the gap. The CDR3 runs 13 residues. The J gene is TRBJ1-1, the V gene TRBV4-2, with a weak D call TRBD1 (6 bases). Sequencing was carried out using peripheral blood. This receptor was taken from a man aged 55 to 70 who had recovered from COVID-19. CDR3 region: CASSQDPGAEAFF. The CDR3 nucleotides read TGTGCCAGCAGCCAAGACCCAGGGGCTGAAGCTTTCTTT.